One sample yielded the 21 T cell receptor beta chains listed below, sequenced in a study of identical twins. TCRdb independently ran MiXCR on the 5' RACE reads; one entry per CDR3 protein. This sample has around 370,000 distinct CDR3 sequences; around 9.7% occur once, and the top ten carry 8.5% to 10%. What was sequenced was naive T cells sorted from blood. These receptors all come from a woman aged 45-65 years in good health.

This clonotype was counted at least ten times. V and J are TRBV5-1 and TRBJ2-4; D gene unclear. This CDR3 region has 12 residues. Trimming removed 7 bases at V and 6 bases at J, with 11 bases between. The germline gives CDR1 SGHRS, CDR2 YFSETQ. DNA of the CDR3: TGCGCCAGCCTCGAGTTTGGAAACATTCAGTACTTC. It encodes CASLEFGNIQYF. The variable domain in full, with the rest retrieved from reference TRBV5-1 and TRBJ2-4, is KAGVTQTPRYLIKTRGQQVTLSCSPISGHRSVSWYQQTPGQGLQFLFEYFSETQRNKGNFPGRFSGRQFSNSRSEMNVSTLELGDSALYLCASLEFGNIQYFGAGTRLSVL.

There are many counts of this clonotype. This chain links TRBV12-3 or TRBV12-4 with TRBJ2-2; D call uncertain. V was trimmed by 5 bases and J by 4 bases, leaving 8 bases between them. CDR3 size: 13 residues. CDR3 region: CASSRISTGELFF. For the CDR3, the DNA is TGTGCCAGCAGTCGAATCTCCACCGGGGAGCTGTTTTTT.

The V gene is TRBV20-1, the J gene TRBJ2-1, with 12 bases fitting TRBD2. V lost 3 bases and J lost 9; bases outside the gene matches: 9. This CDR3 spans 15 amino acids. The germline V gene has CDR1 DFQATT and CDR2 SNEGSKA (reference sequence). The CDR3 DNA sequence: TGCAGTGCTAGCCGGGCTAGCGGGAGGGCATTTGAGCAGTTCTTC. Translation: CSASRASGRAFEQFF.

The CDR3 protein is CSVEWVSGRTSSTDTQYF. The DNA of the CDR3 is TGCAGCGTTGAATGGGTTAGCGGGAGGACTTCTAGCACAGATACGCAGTATTTT. The chain combines TRBV29-1 with TRBJ2-3, with 10 bases lining up with TRBD2. Germline lookup yields CDR1 SQVTM and CDR2 ANQGSEA. J lost 0 bases, V lost 2 bases, and 11 bases had no gene match. The CDR3 spans 18 residues.

The chain employs TRBV4-1 and TRBJ2-1; 8 bases fit TRBD1. The germline CDR1 and CDR2 sequences are MGHRA and YSYEKL. The CDR3 spans 14 residues. Trimming at V came to 1 base and at J to 8 bases, leaving 4 bases not matched to a gene. In DNA, the CDR3 is TGCGCCAGCAGCCAAGGGACAGGGACGTATGAGCAGTTCTTC. Translated: CASSQGTGTYEQFF.

The chain recombines TRBV4-2 with TRBJ1-6; the D gene is possibly TRBD1 (5 bases). V lost 0 bases and J lost 9, with 15 bases in between. Germline values: CDR1 LGHNA, CDR2 YNFKEQ. This CDR3 region has 16 residues. The chain's CDR3 is CASSQDQEGKGSPLHF. CDR3 bases: TGTGCCAGCAGCCAAGATCAAGAGGGGAAGGGTTCACCCCTCCACTTT.

Only a few counts were recorded for this clonotype. This sequence joins TRBV5-1 and TRBJ2-3; D gene unclear. Trimming removed 4 bases at V and 0 bases at J, with 12 bases between. The CDR3 extends over 15 amino acids. Germline lookup yields CDR1 SGHRS and CDR2 YFSETQ. The CDR3 DNA sequence: TGCGCCAGCAGCCCCGATCTGCTAAGCACAGATACGCAGTATTTT. It codes for CASSPDLLSTDTQYF.

V and J are TRBV10-1 and TRBJ2-3; 10 bases line up with TRBD1. The CDR3 totals 15 residues. Per germline, CDR1 WNHNN and CDR2 SYGVQD (reference sequence). Unmatched junction bases numbered 4, after V lost 6 bases and J lost 1 base. The CDR3 here is CASSDRGLGTDTQYF. CDR3 DNA: TGCGCCAGCAGCGACAGGGGGCTCGGCACAGATACGCAGTATTTT.

The rearrangement links TRBV15 to TRBJ2-3; TRBD2 matches at 7 bases. The germline V gene has CDR1 LNHNV and CDR2 YYDKDF (reference sequence). The V segment lost 0 bases and the J segment 1 base; nucleotides outside the gene matches: 4. The length of the CDR3 is 16 residues. CDR3 sequence reads: CATSRDPGRRTDTQYF. As DNA, the CDR3 is TGTGCCACCAGCAGAGATCCCGGGAGGCGCACAGATACGCAGTATTTT.

The rearrangement joins TRBV3-1 to TRBJ2-2; tentative D call: TRBD2 (6 bases). Germline CDR1 is LGHDT and CDR2 is YNNKEL (reference sequence). CDR3 length: 13 amino acids. With 1 base removed from V and 6 bases from J, the gap between germline ends came to 6 bases. Here the CDR3 DNA reads TGTGCCAGCAGCCAAGGGGGGGCCGGGGAGCTGTTTTTT. Its translation is CASSQGGAGELFF. The variable domain in full, completed from reference TRBV3-1 and TRBJ2-2, reads DTAVSQTPKYLVTQMGNDKSIKCEQNLGHDTMYWYKQDSKKFLKIMFSYNNKELIINETVPNRFSPKSPDKAHLNLHINSLELGDSAVYFCASSQGGAGELFFGEGSRLTVL.

The J gene is TRBJ2-3, the V gene TRBV2; 7 bases line up with TRBD2. The CDR3 covers 14 residues. From germline, CDR1 is SNHLY and CDR2 FYNNEI. The V and J ends lost 9 bases and 0 bases, in that order; junction bases with no gene match: 6. CDR3 sequence (DNA): TGTGCCAGTAGGGACTACCATAGCACAGATACGCAGTATTTT. Its protein is CASRDYHSTDTQYF.

In the case of this clonotype: This may arise from a read error, as a much more abundant clone is one base away. The CDR3 DNA reads as TGTGCCACCAGTGATTCCTGCACAGGGACTGAAGCTTTCTTT. It is translated as CATSDSCTGTEAFF. This chain links TRBV24-1 with TRBJ1-1; TRBD1 might be the D (6 bases). This CDR3 region has 14 residues. The germline gives CDR1 KGHDR, CDR2 SFDVKD. V gave up 2 bases and J gave up 5 bases, with 11 bases separating them.

This clonotype was counted a few times. CDR3 residues: CSARDGGRDYGYTF. For the CDR3, the DNA is TGCAGTGCTAGAGATGGGGGGCGCGACTATGGCTACACCTTC. The chain combines TRBV20-1 with TRBJ1-2; perhaps TRBD1 as D (6 bases). This CDR3 spans 14 amino acids. Between the trimmed V and J ends, which lost 0 bases and 3 bases, there was a span of 11 bases. Germline lookup yields CDR1 DFQATT and CDR2 SNEGSKA (reference sequence).

The V and J genes are TRBV29-1 and TRBJ2-2; the match to TRBD1 covers 7 bases. The length of the CDR3 is 13 residues. The trim removed 6 bases at V and 7 bases at J, leaving 8 bases unmatched. CDR1 is SQVTM and CDR2 is ANQGSEA in the germline V gene. CDR3 in amino acids: CSVKRGRIGELFF. Here the CDR3 DNA reads TGCAGCGTAAAAAGGGGGCGAATCGGGGAGCTGTTTTTT.

V gene TRBV15 combines with J gene TRBJ2-5; no clear D gene. The length of the CDR3 is 15 residues. Trimming pared 0 bases from V and 3 bases from J, leaving 11 bases between. The germline V gene has CDR1 LNHNV and CDR2 YYDKDF (reference sequence). CDR3 sequence (DNA): TGTGCCACCAGCAGAGATGTCGGCGGAGAAGAGACCCAGTACTTC. Translation: CATSRDVGGEETQYF.

This clonotype came up many times. This chain joins TRBV29-1 and TRBJ2-1, with 11 bases identical to TRBD2. The CDR3 covers 16 residues. CDR1 SQVTM and CDR2 ANQGSEA come from the germline V gene. With V trimmed by 1 base and J by 4 bases, 6 bases remained unmatched. The CDR3 coding sequence is TGCAGCGTTGAAGGAGGACTAGCGGGCGAGTACAATGAGCAGTTCTTC. Protein sequence: CSVEGGLAGEYNEQFF.

This clonotype showed up many times. In DNA, the CDR3 is TGTGCCAGCAGTTACTCGACAGGGGTCGGTGGAAACACCATATATTTT. It yields the protein CASSYSTGVGGNTIYF. V usage is TRBV6-6 and J usage is TRBJ1-3, with TRBD1 identical over 8 bases. V gave up 0 bases and J gave up 3 bases; unmatched junction bases: 4. CDR1 MNHNY and CDR2 SVGAGI come from the germline V gene (reference sequence). The CDR3 consists of 16 residues.

The J gene is TRBJ2-5, the V gene TRBV9, with a tentative D call TRBD1 (6 bases). Trimming took off 3 bases at V and 5 bases at J, with 29 bases between the two ends. This CDR3 region has 19 residues. Germline CDR1 SGDLS, CDR2 YYNGEE. The CDR3 region has the DNA TGTGCCAGCAGCGGGTTCGCCTCCCAGAGGGGGACCCCGGCGGAGACCCAGTACTTC. Translated, it gives CASSGFASQRGTPAETQYF.

The chain is built from TRBV5-1 and TRBJ1-1, with D unresolved. The ends were cut back, 0 bases at V and 4 bases at J, with 7 bases in the middle. Germline V gene sequence: CDR1 SGHRS, CDR2 YFSETQ. The CDR3 sequence is 13 residues long. The CDR3 DNA reads TGCGCCAGCAGCTTGGCGGTTGGCACTGAAGCTTTCTTT. It encodes CASSLAVGTEAFF.

This clonotype was seen a handful of times. The chain recombines TRBV20-1 with TRBJ2-3, with D hard to call. Trimming shortened V by 1 base and J by 2 bases, and 16 bases separated the two germline ends. Per germline, CDR1 DFQATT and CDR2 SNEGSKA (reference sequence). The CDR3 covers 16 residues. CDR3: CSARGYRGENTDTQYF. CDR3 bases: TGCAGTGCTAGAGGGTATCGTGGCGAAAACACAGATACGCAGTATTTT.

The chain links TRBV2 to TRBJ2-1, with D perhaps matching TRBD2 (5 bases). Germline V CDR1 and CDR2: SNHLY, FYNNEI. This CDR3 is built from 13 residues. The V end lost 6 bases, the J end lost 9 bases, and 15 bases lay between the germline ends. The CDR3 here is CASSNLEGGEQFF. The CDR3 DNA reads TGTGCCAGCAGCAATTTAGAGGGCGGTGAGCAGTTCTTC.